The rows below give T cell receptor beta chains drawn from one sample of a study of blood T cell repertoires in COVID-19. Sequencing used immunoSEQ multiplex PCR; TCRdb keeps in-frame clones, though not all of them. Of about 110,000 clones detected, more than 70% appear once; the ten largest clones hold 4% to 5.5%. Sequencing input: peripheral blood. The receptors shown here come from a man in his 70s with acute or convalescent COVID-19. CDR3s include the opening cysteine and the closing phenylalanine or tryptophan. D genes are given only for firm matches. The size entry is marked missing in some rows and otherwise reads once, few, many or a size class.

few,TRBJ1-3,TRBV19,NA,CASTIAGSSGNTIYF,TGTGCCAGTACCATTGCCGGGTCCTCTGGAAACACCATATATTTT
NA,TRBJ1-3,TRBV19,TRBD1,CASSTDRAGNTIYF,TGTGCCAGTAGTACCGACAGGGCTGGAAACACCATATATTTT
NA,TRBJ1-1,TRBV7-9,NA,CASSFAGNEAFF,TGTGCCAGCAGCTTCGCGGGGAATGAAGCTTTCTTT
NA,TRBJ2-1,TRBV9,TRBD2,CASSVGLADNNEQFF,TGTGCCAGCAGCGTGGGACTAGCGGATAACAATGAGCAGTTCTTC
NA,TRBJ1-2,TRBV12-3/TRBV12-4,NA,CASTIAHRYGYTF,TGTGCCAGCACCATCGCACACCGCTATGGCTACACCTTC
NA,TRBJ2-2,TRBV7-2,TRBD2,CASSLVGGDTGELFF,TGTGCCAGCAGCTTAGTGGGGGGGGACACCGGGGAGCTGTTTTTT
NA,TRBJ2-5,TRBV7-3,NA,CASSLTGGVGGAPQETQYF,TGTGCCAGCAGCTTAACGGGCGGGGTAGGAGGGGCGCCCCAAGAGACCCAGTACTTC
NA,TRBJ2-7,TRBV6-5,TRBD1,CASNGQGNEQYF,TGTGCCAGCAATGGACAGGGGAACGAGCAGTACTTC
few,TRBJ1-1,TRBV6-5,NA,CASESLSGRTEAFF,TGTGCCAGCGAATCCCTGTCAGGGCGGACTGAAGCTTTCTTT
NA,TRBJ2-1,TRBV21-1,NA,CASSLVSGAYNEQFF,TGTGCCAGCAGCCTCGTTAGCGGGGCCTACAATGAGCAGTTCTTC
NA,TRBJ2-3,TRBV20-1,NA,CAQRSTDTQYF,TGCGCGCAACGAAGCACAGATACGCAGTATTTT
NA,TRBJ1-3,TRBV9,NA,CASSARDSGFLSGNTIYF,TGTGCCAGCAGCGCCCGGGACTCCGGGTTCCTCTCTGGAAACACCATATATTTT
NA,TRBJ2-3,TRBV11-1,NA,CASSLGGSDTQYF,TGTGCCAGCAGCTTAGGAGGGTCAGATACGCAGTATTTT
NA,TRBJ2-7,TRBV5-6,TRBD1,CASSLARTGAEQYF,TGTGCCAGCAGCTTGGCCCGGACAGGGGCCGAGCAGTACTTC
NA,TRBJ1-6,TRBV25-1,NA,CASIGQGNSPLHF,TGTGCCAGCATAGGGCAGGGTAATTCACCCCTCCACTTT
NA,TRBJ2-6,TRBV6-1,NA,CASSEEAGHSGANVLTF,TGTGCCAGCAGTGAAGAGGCAGGTCACTCTGGGGCCAACGTCCTGACTTTC
NA,TRBJ1-6,TRBV7-2,NA,CASSLLQVETSPLHF,TGTGCCAGCAGCTTACTTCAGGTCGAGACTTCACCCCTCCACTTT
NA,TRBJ2-3,TRBV19,NA,CASSDGSAGQDTQYF,TGTGCCAGTAGTGACGGGTCGGCCGGACAGGATACGCAGTATTTT
NA,TRBJ1-1,TRBV11-2,NA,CASSLEAGTEAFF,TGTGCCAGCAGCTTAGAGGCAGGAACTGAAGCTTTCTTT
NA,TRBJ1-5,TRBV12-5,NA,CASGPGPYSNQPQHF,TGTGCTAGTGGACCAGGTCCTTATAGCAATCAGCCCCAGCATTTT
NA,TRBJ1-5,TRBV7-6,NA,CASSPEQGNGNQPQHF,TGTGCCAGCAGCCCAGAACAGGGAAATGGTAATCAGCCCCAGCATTTT
few,TRBJ1-5,TRBV19,TRBD1,CASSSPETGGNQPQHF,TGTGCCAGTAGTAGCCCCGAGACAGGGGGCAATCAGCCCCAGCATTTT